The 10 T cell receptor beta chains given below trace back to one sample, sequenced in a study of cytomegalovirus exposure and HLA in healthy donors. PCR amplification relied on 60 Vbeta primers (plus 13 Jbeta primers). Some clones are missing from TCRdb's copy, which holds only in-frame ones; the method was immunoSEQ multiplex PCR. The repertoire consists of fewer than 250,000 clones, with over 60% occurring once and the leading ten covering roughly 2.1%. Material for sequencing was PBMCs. The receptors come from a woman aged 25 to 39 in good health and CMV-seropositive.

This clone came up a few times. The chain links TRBV5-5 to TRBJ1-6; 12 bases are a match to TRBD1. The germline V gene has CDR1 SGHKS and CDR2 YYEKEE (reference sequence). The CDR3 loop spans 18 amino acids. Unmatched junction bases numbered 14, after V lost 4 bases and J lost 9 bases. DNA for the CDR3: TGTGCCAGCAGCCCATTACCTTCGGGACAGGGGGCTGGTTCACCCCTCCACTTT. Protein product: CASSPLPSGQGAGSPLHF.

The chain recombines TRBV6-5 with TRBJ1-5; possibly TRBD1 for D (5 bases). Germline loops: CDR1 MNHEY, CDR2 SVGAGI. V dropped 8 bases and J dropped 9 bases, with 17 bases sitting between them. The CDR3 loop spans 13 amino acids. The CDR3 bases are TGTGCCAGCTCCCGACTGGGCGGGGGGCCCCAGCATTTT. Protein: CASSRLGGGPQHF.

The sample holds a few counts of this clone. The V and J genes are TRBV18 and TRBJ1-1; possibly TRBD1 for D (5 bases). Germline CDR1 and CDR2: KGHSH and LQKENI. V lost 6 bases, J lost 3 bases, and 14 bases lay in between. The CDR3 spans 14 residues. The CDR3 bases are TGTGCCAGCTCGCCAGGGTTTCGGGACACTGAAGCTTTCTTT. This translates into CASSPGFRDTEAFF.

This chain connects TRBV2 to TRBJ2-2, with TRBD2 matching 7 bases. In germline, CDR1 is SNHLY, CDR2 FYNNEI. The CDR3 is 15 residues long. Germline trimming cut 6 bases from V and 0 bases from J; bases unmatched to any gene: 4. This CDR3 reads CASRAGTTNTGELFF. CDR3 in DNA: TGTGCCAGCAGAGCCGGGACTACGAACACCGGGGAGCTGTTTTTT. Variable domain in full (rest from reference TRBV2 and TRBJ2-2): EPEVTQTPSHQVTQMGQEVILRCVPISNHLYFYWYRQILGQKVEFLVSFYNNEISEKSEIFDDQFSVERPDGSNFTLKIRSTKLEDSAMYFCASRAGTTNTGELFFGEGSRLTVL.

The chain couples TRBV19 to TRBJ2-7; D may be TRBD2 (6 bases). The CDR3 totals 13 residues. The germline V gene has CDR1 LNHDA and CDR2 SQIVND (reference sequence). Trimming shortened V by 2 bases and J by 5 bases, and 10 bases separated the two germline ends. This CDR3 is CASSIRPSDEQYF. CDR3 nucleotides: TGTGCCAGTAGTATACGTCCTAGCGACGAGCAGTACTTC.

The V and J genes are TRBV7-2 and TRBJ2-7, with D possibly TRBD2 on 5 matching bases. The CDR3 extends over 17 amino acids. The V end was cut by 5 bases, the J end by 0 bases, with 20 bases between. The germline gives CDR1 SGHTA, CDR2 FQGNSA. CDR3 sequence reads: CASSPRISAGTSYEQYF. The CDR3 DNA reads as TGTGCCAGCAGCCCGAGGATATCGGCGGGTACCTCCTACGAGCAGTACTTC.

The V gene is TRBV20-1, the J gene TRBJ2-7, with D perhaps matching TRBD2 (5 bases). CDR1 and CDR2 from the germline V gene are DFQATT and SNEGSKA (reference sequence). V was cut by 1 base and J by 13 bases, with 14 bases left in between. The CDR3 consists of 11 residues. The CDR3, as DNA: TGCAGTGCTAGAGCGGCTAGCTGGGGTTACTTC. This translates into CSARAASWGYF.

V gene TRBV6-5 combines with J gene TRBJ2-1; 9 bases line up with TRBD2. The V segment lost 2 bases and the J segment 8 bases; nucleotides outside the gene matches: 4. CDR1 and CDR2 from the germline V gene are MNHEY and SVGAGI. This CDR3 has 14 residues. CDR3 DNA sequence: TGTGCCAGCAGTTACGGCGGGGGGGTCTATGAGCAGTTCTTC. This sequence encodes CASSYGGGVYEQFF.

V gene TRBV7-9 combines with J gene TRBJ2-7; D possibly corresponds to TRBD1 (5 bases). Germline V gene sequence: CDR1 SEHNR, CDR2 FQNEAQ (reference sequence). This CDR3 contains 13 residues. V was trimmed by 2 bases and J by 6 bases, leaving 11 bases between them. CDR3 sequence (DNA): TGTGCCAGCAGCTTAACCAGGGATGGCGAGCAGTACTTC. Residues: CASSLTRDGEQYF.

V is TRBV9 and J is TRBJ2-3; D is possibly TRBD1 (5 bases). V was cut by 4 bases and J by 6 bases, with 21 bases left in between. Germline loops: CDR1 SGDLS, CDR2 YYNGEE. The CDR3 is made up of 16 amino acids. This CDR3 is CASSFFQGVLRDTQYF. DNA of the CDR3: TGTGCCAGCAGCTTCTTCCAGGGCGTGTTGCGGGATACGCAGTATTTT.